Presented here are 21 T cell receptor beta chains from one specimen sequenced in a study of coeliac disease. Whole-study findings and limits: Active celiac intraepithelial and lamina propria samples had lower TRB and TRG clonality than control samples.

Which antigens these TCRs recognize remains unknown. Profiled with immunoSEQ multiplex PCR; TCRdb holds only in-frame clones, not every one. The repertoire holds thousands of clones, with about two thirds as singletons. Sequenced: lamina propria lymphocytes from the gut. The receptors were gathered from a woman aged 18-30 years with active celiac disease.

The genes are TRBV10-3 and TRBJ2-7, with 8 bases that match TRBD1. CDR3 length: 14 residues. V trimming: 3 bases; J trimming: 2 bases; junction bases outside the gene matches: 3. The V gene's germline CDR1 is ENHRY and CDR2 SYGVKD. CDR3 in amino acids: CAISDWTGPYEQYF. CDR3 DNA: TGTGCCATCAGTGACTGGACAGGGCCCTACGAGCAGTACTTC.

The J gene is TRBJ2-1, the V gene TRBV7-9; the D gene is possibly TRBD2 (5 bases). Germline-derived CDR1 and CDR2 are SEHNR and FQNEAQ (reference sequence). Trimming removed 5 bases at V and 4 bases at J, with 24 bases between. There are 18 residues in the CDR3. DNA of the CDR3: TGTGCCAGCAGCGGAGGCAAGCTGGGAACATCTCTTTACAATGAGCAGTTCTTC. Its protein is CASSGGKLGTSLYNEQFF.

This chain connects TRBV12-5 to TRBJ1-5, with unresolved D. V lost 7 bases and J 3 bases, leaving 10 bases between the germline ends. From germline, CDR1 is LGHNT and CDR2 FRNRAP. The CDR3 has 13 residues. Here the CDR3 DNA reads TGTGCTAGTGCCTCAGAACCCAATCAGCCCCAGCATTTT. Its protein is CASASEPNQPQHF. The full variable domain, its missing parts supplied by reference TRBV12-5 and TRBJ1-5, is DARVTQTPRHKVTEMGQEVTMRCQPILGHNTVFWYRQTMMQGLELLAYFRNRAPLDDSGMPKDRFSAEMPDATLATLKIQPSEPRDSAVYFCASASEPNQPQHFGDGTRLSIL.

This chain joins TRBV10-3 and TRBJ2-1; 10 positions match TRBD2. The trim removed 3 bases at V and 5 bases at J, leaving 4 bases unmatched. There are 15 residues in the CDR3. The germline V gene encodes CDR1 ENHRY and CDR2 SYGVKD. CDR3 sequence (DNA): TGTGCCATCAGTGATACTAGCGGGGTCCACAATGAGCAGTTCTTC. Protein: CAISDTSGVHNEQFF.

This clone was counted a few times. This chain joins TRBV9 and TRBJ2-2; D is unclear. CDR1 is SGDLS and CDR2 is YYNGEE in the germline V gene. There are 13 residues in the CDR3. V was clipped by 0 bases and J by 6 bases, with 6 bases between them. Written as DNA, the CDR3 is TGTGCCAGCAGCGTAGGAGATTCCGGGGAGCTGTTTTTT. Protein: CASSVGDSGELFF.

J is TRBJ1-3 and V is TRBV27; no reliable D call. In germline, CDR1 is MNHEY, CDR2 SMNVEV (reference sequence). CDR3 length equals 14 residues. V was shortened by 1 base and J by 0 bases, with 4 bases between the two germline ends. The CDR3 here is CASSLFGSGNTIYF. CDR3 nucleotide sequence: TGTGCCAGCAGTTTATTCGGCTCTGGAAACACCATATATTTT.

The genes are TRBV4-2 and TRBJ2-3; TRBD2 is a possible D gene (6 bases). CDR3 length equals 15 residues. From germline, CDR1 is LGHNA and CDR2 YNFKEQ. Trimming pared 0 bases from V and 3 bases from J, leaving 10 bases between. CDR3 sequence reads: CASSQDTGDTDTQYF. CDR3 bases: TGTGCCAGCAGCCAAGATACGGGAGATACAGATACGCAGTATTTT.

The chain recombines TRBV2 with TRBJ2-3; D is possibly TRBD1 (6 bases). V dropped 5 bases and J dropped 5 bases, with 14 bases sitting between them. CDR1 is SNHLY and CDR2 is FYNNEI in the germline V gene. This CDR3 contains 14 residues. The CDR3 is CASSRQTGLDTQYF. CDR3 bases: TGTGCCAGCAGTCGCCAAACAGGGCTAGATACGCAGTATTTT.

CDR3 coding DNA: TGTGCCAGCAGTGCCAACGGGAGAGAGACCCAGTACTTC. This encodes CASSANGRETQYF. The rearrangement links TRBV2 to TRBJ2-5; weak D call: TRBD2 (6 bases). From germline, CDR1 is SNHLY and CDR2 FYNNEI. V was clipped by 4 bases and J by 4 bases, with 10 bases between them. The CDR3 loop spans 13 amino acids.

In its sample, this clone is medium-sized. The CDR3 sequence is CASRAWGGEGGNTIYF. DNA for the CDR3: TGTGCCAGCAGAGCCTGGGGGGGCGAAGGTGGAAACACCATATATTTT. This rearrangement joins TRBV6-6 to TRBJ1-3; a possible D gene is TRBD1 (6 bases). In germline, CDR1 is MNHNY, CDR2 SVGAGI (reference sequence). With 6 bases removed from V and 3 bases from J, the gap between germline ends came to 18 bases. The CDR3 is 16 amino acids.

The V and J genes are TRBV13 and TRBJ2-1, with 11 bases lining up with TRBD2. V shed 6 bases, J shed 8 bases, and the junction held 9 bases outside the gene matches. The germline gives CDR1 PRHDT, CDR2 FYEKMQ (reference sequence). The CDR3 runs 15 residues. The CDR3 bases are TGTGCCAGCAGTAAAACACTAGCGGGAGACCATGAGCAGTTCTTC. Encoded protein: CASSKTLAGDHEQFF.

For the CDR3, the DNA is TGTGCCAGCAGTTCCCCGGGAGCCTACAATGAGCAGTTCTTC. Its protein is CASSSPGAYNEQFF. The chain carries TRBV28 and TRBJ2-1; tentatively, D is TRBD2 (6 bases). Germline CDR1 and CDR2: MDHEN and SYDVKM. This CDR3 region has 14 residues. Between the trimmed V and J ends, which lost 4 bases and 2 bases, there was a span of 9 bases.

The chain is built from TRBV27 and TRBJ2-3; tentatively, D is TRBD1 (6 bases). Germline V lookup: CDR1 MNHEY, CDR2 SMNVEV (reference sequence). This CDR3 is 15 amino acids long. Trimming stripped 3 bases from V and 0 bases from J, with 10 bases between. The CDR3 loop reads CASSFSGASTDTQYF. For the CDR3, the DNA is TGTGCCAGCAGTTTCTCAGGGGCTAGCACAGATACGCAGTATTTT.

The chain joins TRBV6-6 to TRBJ1-1, with D tentatively TRBD1 (5 bases). CDR1 and CDR2 from the germline V gene are MNHNY and SVGAGI (reference sequence). The CDR3 extends over 15 amino acids. The ends were cut back, 6 bases at V and 1 base at J, with 15 bases in the middle. The CDR3 region is CASRQTFTGNTEAFF. In nucleotides, the CDR3 is TGTGCCAGCAGGCAAACCTTTACAGGGAACACTGAAGCTTTCTTT.

This clone is medium-sized within its sample. The rearrangement uses TRBV6-6 and TRBJ1-2; no definite D call. This CDR3 comprises 12 residues. V was trimmed by 6 bases and J by 4 bases, leaving 9 bases between them. From germline, CDR1 is MNHNY and CDR2 SVGAGI (reference sequence). The CDR3 DNA follows: TGTGCCAGCAGCCAAAGGAGCTATGGCTACACCTTC. The encoded protein is CASSQRSYGYTF.

The chain uses TRBV14 and TRBJ2-1; D is perhaps TRBD2 (5 bases). This CDR3 comprises 17 residues. Trimming pared 4 bases from V and 0 bases from J, leaving 16 bases between. CDR1 is SGHDN, CDR2 FVKESK, per germline. The CDR3 region is CASSPRVGASSYNEQFF. CDR3 nucleotides: TGTGCCAGCAGCCCGCGGGTGGGCGCTAGCTCCTACAATGAGCAGTTCTTC. The variable domain in full, with the rest retrieved from reference TRBV14 and TRBJ2-1, is EAGVTQFPSHSVIEKGQTVTLRCDPISGHDNLYWYRRVMGKEIKFLLHFVKESKQDESGMPNNRFLAERTGGTYSTLKVQPAELEDSGVYFCASSPRVGASSYNEQFFGPGTRLTVL.

The chain couples TRBV5-4 to TRBJ2-5; tentatively, D is TRBD1 (6 bases). V lost 0 bases and J 1 base, leaving 7 bases between the germline ends. CDR1 is SGHNT, CDR2 YYREEE, per germline (reference sequence). The CDR3 contains 14 residues. The chain's CDR3 is CASSLAGVQETQYF. The DNA for the CDR3 is TGTGCCAGCAGCTTGGCAGGGGTCCAAGAGACCCAGTACTTC.

The V call is TRBV2, the J call TRBJ2-7, with TRBD2 matching 8 bases. Germline CDR1 is SNHLY and CDR2 is FYNNEI. The J segment lost 2 bases and the V segment lost 6 bases, leaving 12 bases of the junction unmatched. This CDR3 comprises 16 residues. In nucleotides, the CDR3 is TGTGCCAGCAGCGGAGAGGGGGTAGCGGGGACCTACGAGCAGTACTTC. Protein product: CASSGEGVAGTYEQYF.

The rearrangement uses TRBV19 and TRBJ1-2; unclear D gene. V was shortened by 3 bases and J by 5 bases, with 10 bases between the two germline ends. The CDR3 consists of 13 residues. In germline, CDR1 is LNHDA, CDR2 SQIVND (reference sequence). CDR3 amino acids: CASSMRQVYGYTF. DNA for the CDR3: TGTGCCAGTAGTATGCGTCAGGTTTATGGCTACACCTTC. Variable domain in full (rest from reference TRBV19 and TRBJ1-2): DGGITQSPKYLFRKEGQNVTLSCEQNLNHDAMYWYRQDPGQGLRLIYYSQIVNDFQKGDIAEGYSVSREKKESFPLTVTSAQKNPTAFYLCASSMRQVYGYTFGSGTRLTVV.

This clone came up once. The chain links TRBV2 to TRBJ2-3, with 10 bases that match TRBD2. Germline V gene sequence: CDR1 SNHLY, CDR2 FYNNEI. CDR3 length: 18 residues. After removal of 5 bases from V and 4 bases from J, the junction contained 15 bases not matched to a gene. The CDR3 is CASSTYHGASGSADTQYF. CDR3 bases: TGTGCCAGCAGTACTTACCATGGGGCTAGCGGGAGTGCAGATACGCAGTATTTT.

The CDR3 sequence: CASSNTGTSGPYEQYF. The CDR3 DNA follows: TGCGCCAGCAGTAACACCGGGACTAGCGGACCCTACGAGCAGTACTTC. This sequence joins TRBV5-1 and TRBJ2-7; 11 bases line up with TRBD2. After removal of 5 bases from V and 2 bases from J, the junction contained 9 bases not matched to a gene. The CDR3 is 16 amino acids. Germline V gene data show CDR1 as SGHRS and CDR2 as YFSETQ.